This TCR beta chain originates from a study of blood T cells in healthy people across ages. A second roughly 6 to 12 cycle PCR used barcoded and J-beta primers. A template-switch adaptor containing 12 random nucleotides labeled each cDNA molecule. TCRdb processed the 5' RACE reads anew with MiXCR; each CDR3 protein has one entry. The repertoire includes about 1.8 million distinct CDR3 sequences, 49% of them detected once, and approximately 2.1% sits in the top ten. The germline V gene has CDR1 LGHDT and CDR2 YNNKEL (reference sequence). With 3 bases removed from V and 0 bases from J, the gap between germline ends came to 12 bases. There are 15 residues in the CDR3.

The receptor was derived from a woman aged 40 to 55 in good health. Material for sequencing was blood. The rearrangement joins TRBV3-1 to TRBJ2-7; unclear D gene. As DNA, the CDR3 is TGTGCCAGCAGCCAGGAAGGGCTCATCTCCTACGAGCAGTACTTC. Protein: CASSQEGLISYEQYF.